The clone carrying this T cell receptor beta chain has at least ten counts. Its specificity is unknown. Trimming cost V 8 bases and J 7 bases, with 18 bases left between them. Germline CDR1 MNHEY, CDR2 SVGAGI. This CDR3 spans 15 amino acids. These data come from a study of neurological immune-mediated disorders. Study conclusions and caveats: HTLV-1-associated myelopathy had the most TCR clonal expansion, while multiple sclerosis had the least, a level that fell below healthy controls.

Time point defined: longitudinal time-point 2. The unsorted libraries originated from 2 million PBMCs kept at -80 C. Synthesis of cDNA was performed by 5'RACE using 10-nucleotide random UMIs. TCRdb re-called the 5' RACE reads with MiXCR, one entry per CDR3 protein. The data contain 70,000 to 95,000 distinct CDR3 sequences, about 12% of them singletons. The sequenced material came from PBMCs. The rearrangement uses TRBV6-5 and TRBJ1-6; D perhaps matches TRBD1 (5 bases). The clonotype originates from a female donor with HTLV-1-associated myelopathy (HAM/TSP). The CDR3: CASRGGERPNSPLHF. The CDR3 DNA follows: TGTGCCAGCCGGGGGGGGGAGCGGCCCAATTCACCCCTCCACTTT.